This is a list of T cell receptor beta chains from one sample in a study of blood T cell repertoires in COVID-19. Sequencing was performed with immunoSEQ multiplex PCR; in TCRdb, only in-frame clones are kept and a portion is missing. The table has about 270,000 clones, less than 85% seen once. Sequenced input: peripheral blood. These receptors were obtained from a woman aged 18-30 years with acute or convalescent COVID-19. Both conserved end residues are part of each CDR3. A D gene is named only where the DNA matches it firmly. Some rows have no size entry. The others give once, few or many, or a class for an expanded clone.

cdr3_aa	cdr3_nt	d_call	clone_size	v_call	j_call
CASSPRTGDETQYF	TGTGCCAGCAGCCCACGGACAGGGGATGAGACCCAGTACTTC	TRBD1	-	TRBV11-3	TRBJ2-5
CASSKVGQPLTSGYPAIYNEQFF	TGTGCCAGCAGCAAAGTAGGACAGCCTTTAACTAGCGGCTACCCAGCAATTTACAATGAGCAGTTCTTC	-	-	TRBV21-1	TRBJ2-1
CASRLQGRANTGELFF	TGTGCCAGCAGGCTCCAGGGGAGGGCGAACACCGGGGAGCTGTTTTTT	-	-	TRBV3-1/TRBV3-2	TRBJ2-2
CASSQVTGEQYF	TGTGCCAGCAGCCAAGTTACTGGCGAGCAGTACTTC	-	-	TRBV3-1/TRBV3-2	TRBJ2-7
CASRKPSGRGRNVLTF	TGTGCCAGCAGAAAGCCTAGCGGGAGAGGACGCAACGTCCTGACTTTC	TRBD2	-	TRBV5-8	TRBJ2-6
CASSPFPSGRDYNEQFF	TGTGCCAGCTCACCATTTCCTAGCGGGAGGGACTACAATGAGCAGTTCTTC	TRBD2	-	TRBV18	TRBJ2-1
CASSPITGESYYEQYF	TGTGCCAGCAGCCCTATTACAGGGGAAAGTTACTACGAGCAGTACTTC	TRBD1	-	TRBV7-6	TRBJ2-7
CASSVGPGLAGGGTDTQYF	TGTGCCAGCAGCGTAGGTCCCGGACTAGCGGGAGGGGGCACAGATACGCAGTATTTT	TRBD2	-	TRBV9	TRBJ2-3
CAWTSGSEQYF	TGTGCCTGGACTAGCGGGAGCGAGCAGTACTTC	TRBD2	-	TRBV30	TRBJ2-7
CASSLTAGTSGSYEQFF	TGTGCCAGCAGCTTAACGGCCGGGACTAGCGGGAGCTATGAGCAGTTCTTC	TRBD2	few	TRBV7-6	TRBJ2-1
CASSQDWFGLAGTYEQYF	TGCGCCAGCAGCCAAGATTGGTTCGGACTAGCGGGAACCTACGAGCAGTACTTC	TRBD2	-	TRBV4-3	TRBJ2-7
CASSPYRRLAEHNEQFF	TGTGCCAGCAGCCCATACCGAAGACTAGCGGAACACAATGAGCAGTTCTTC	TRBD2	-	TRBV5-4	TRBJ2-1
CASSLDTGVTYNEQFF	TGTGCCAGCAGCTTGGATACGGGAGTTACATACAATGAGCAGTTCTTC	-	once	TRBV5-8	TRBJ2-1
CASSWGQGAYEQYF	TGTGCCAGCAGTTGGGGCCAAGGGGCCTACGAGCAGTACTTC	-	-	TRBV6-2/TRBV6-3	TRBJ2-7
CASSRQSWTSGVLEQYF	TGTGCCAGCAGCCGACAGAGTTGGACTAGCGGGGTATTGGAGCAGTACTTC	TRBD2	-	TRBV3-1/TRBV3-2	TRBJ2-7